This passage covers 13 T cell receptor beta chains from one sample sequenced in a study of T cells in Graves' hyperthyroidism and ophthalmopathy (dated by TCRdb to about 2019). Libraries were constructed by multiplex PCR. The instrument was an Illumina HiSeq 2000. The TCR beta CDR3 regions were amplified from RNA transcripts. The TCR CDR3 was subjected to a first round of RT-PCR using the HTBI primer set and the Qiagen OneStep RT-PCR kit. In TCRdb, the public reads were trimmed at Q25 with fastp and aligned with MiXCR, with productive beta chains retained. Entries that share a CDR3 protein sequence are merged under the most common genes and DNA. The sample has about 360,000 distinct CDR3 sequences on record, about a fifth of them singletons. Jointly, the top ten make up about 3.5% of the sample. The sample taken for sequencing was blood. The source of these receptors is a woman aged 18-30 years with Graves' hyperthyroidism.

The CDR3 DNA reads TGCAGCGTTGAAGACTTGGACAGGGGAGGAGAGCAGTACTTC. As protein: CSVEDLDRGGEQYF. The chain uses TRBV29-1 and TRBJ2-7; 9 bases agree with TRBD1. The germline V gene encodes CDR1 SQVTM and CDR2 ANQGSEA. Trimming took 0 bases from V and 7 from J; bases not matched to a gene: 7. CDR3 length: 14 residues.

This clonotype was seen many times. This chain connects TRBV6-4 to TRBJ2-2, with a tentative D call TRBD2 (5 bases). Germline-derived CDR1 and CDR2 are MRHNA and SNTAGT. This CDR3 comprises 13 residues. V was pared by 5 bases and J by 7 bases, with 11 bases between. The CDR3 nucleotides read TGTGCCAGCAGTTCGCTAGCTGGCGGGGAGCTGTTTTTT. Its protein is CASSSLAGGELFF.

This clonotype was detected a few times. The chain links TRBV5-1 to TRBJ1-1; D not certain. Trimming shortened V by 1 base and J by 0 bases, and 19 bases separated the two germline ends. The CDR3 has 18 amino acids. The germline V gene has CDR1 SGHRS and CDR2 YFSETQ. The CDR3 nucleotides are TGCGCCAGCAGCTTGTCTCTGTTGGGGATAGCTCTGAACACTGAAGCTTTCTTT. Translated: CASSLSLLGIALNTEAFF.

The sample holds many counts of this clonotype. CDR3: CASSTRQESYEQYF. CDR3 coding DNA: TGTGCCAGCAGCACCAGACAGGAGTCCTACGAGCAGTACTTC. The rearrangement joins TRBV12-3 or TRBV12-4 to TRBJ2-7; a possible D gene is TRBD1 (6 bases). The CDR3 length is 14 residues. Deletions cut 6 bases from V and 1 base from J, with 13 bases between.

There are many counts of this clonotype. The V call is TRBV20-1, the J call TRBJ2-7; possibly TRBD2 for D (6 bases). The CDR3 has 18 amino acids. Germline assignment: CDR1 DFQATT and CDR2 SNEGSKA (reference sequence). V was pared by 0 bases and J by 3 bases, with 24 bases between. The DNA for the CDR3 is TGCAGTGCTAGAGACCGAAAGGGACGGCGGGATTCTCTCTACGAGCAGTACTTC. This sequence encodes CSARDRKGRRDSLYEQYF.

This clonotype was recorded at least ten times. The chain combines TRBV6-2 or TRBV6-3 with TRBJ1-2, with 8 bases fitting TRBD1. The CDR3 loop spans 15 amino acids. Germline CDR1 and CDR2: MNHEY and SVGEGT. V shed 0 bases, J shed 5 bases, and the junction held 5 bases outside the gene matches. The CDR3 sequence is CASSYSAGGAYGYTF. CDR3 nucleotides: TGTGCCAGCAGTTACTCGGCAGGGGGCGCGTATGGCTACACCTTC.

This clonotype came up many times. The chain carries TRBV6-5 and TRBJ2-2, with D perhaps given as TRBD1 or TRBD2 (5 bases each). This CDR3 spans 17 amino acids. Germline V CDR1 and CDR2: MNHEY, SVGAGI. The V and J ends lost 4 bases and 0 bases respectively, with 15 bases between them. DNA of the CDR3: TGTGCCAGCAGTTCGGGACGGATAGCCACGAACACCGGGGAGCTGTTTTTT. Amino acid sequence: CASSSGRIATNTGELFF.

In its sample, this clonotype was seen many times. The chain couples TRBV28 to TRBJ1-1; D not resolved. V shed 3 bases and J shed 6 bases, with 8 bases lying between them. Germline V gene sequence: CDR1 MDHEN, CDR2 SYDVKM. The CDR3 has 12 amino acids. The CDR3 bases are TGTGCCAGCAGTTTTATGGCGTCTGAAGCTTTCTTT. Translation gives CASSFMASEAFF. The complete variable domain, with remaining parts taken from reference TRBV28 and TRBJ1-1, reads DVKVTQSSRYLVKRTGEKVFLECVQDMDHENMFWYRQDPGLGLRLIYFSYDVKMKEKGDIPEGYSVSREKKERFSLILESASTNQTSMYLCASSFMASEAFFGQGTRLTVV.

This clonotype has ten or more counts. The CDR3 reads CSASPGQGSSYEQYF. The CDR3 bases are TGCAGTGCTAGCCCGGGACAGGGATCCTCCTACGAGCAGTACTTC. The gene calls are TRBV20-1 and TRBJ2-7; 9 bases agree with TRBD1. Germline V gene sequence: CDR1 DFQATT, CDR2 SNEGSKA (reference sequence). V gave up 3 bases and J gave up 0 bases; unmatched junction bases: 6. The CDR3 is made up of 15 amino acids.

In this sample, this clonotype turned up many times. J is TRBJ1-5 and V is TRBV6-1; D is ambiguous. CDR1 and CDR2 from the germline V gene are MNHNS and SASEGT. The CDR3 runs 13 residues. V lost 2 bases and J 7 bases, leaving 9 bases between the germline ends. DNA of the CDR3: TGTGCCAGCAGTGAAAGGGATCTGCAGCCCCAGCATTTT. Translating it yields CASSERDLQPQHF.

This clonotype came up once. This chain connects TRBV12-3 or TRBV12-4 to TRBJ2-7; D is possibly TRBD1 or TRBD2 (5 bases each). The CDR3 is made up of 13 amino acids. With 4 bases removed from V and 4 bases from J, the gap between germline ends came to 11 bases. CDR3 loop: CASSWGGYYEQYF. Here the CDR3 DNA reads TGTGCCAGCAGTTGGGGCGGGTATTACGAGCAGTACTTC.

This clonotype was found many times. V is TRBV12-3 or TRBV12-4 and J is TRBJ2-7; possible D gene TRBD1, 5 bases. V was clipped by 3 bases and J by 0 bases, with 15 bases between them. CDR3 length equals 16 residues. The CDR3 bases are TGTGCCAGCAGTTTCGGAGACAGAAAACCCTCCTACGAGCAGTACTTC. The encoded protein is CASSFGDRKPSYEQYF.

This rearrangement joins TRBV15 to TRBJ2-7; TRBD1 agrees at 7 bases. Germline CDR1 and CDR2: LNHNV and YYDKDF (reference sequence). CDR3 length: 15 amino acids. After removal of 1 base from V and 1 base from J, the junction contained 4 bases not matched to a gene. The chain's CDR3 is CATSRVGTASYEQYF. Here the CDR3 DNA reads TGTGCCACCAGCAGAGTCGGGACAGCGTCCTACGAGCAGTACTTC.